This T cell receptor beta chain was retrieved from a study of blood T cell repertoires in COVID-19. The CDR3 runs 12 residues. How the authors handled the data: The authors estimated nucleated cell counts from reference gene primer amplification. Sequencing used immunoSEQ multiplex PCR; TCRdb keeps in-frame clones, though not all of them. The V and J calls and clone size come from that table; D and trimming were worked out from the DNA. This repertoire shows tens of thousands of clones, approximately 86% found once; its top ten account for over 12%. V gene TRBV21-1 combines with J gene TRBJ1-2; TRBD1, the D gene given by the table, was not confirmed from the DNA. TRBV21-1 is tagged as a pseudogene. Sequenced: peripheral blood. The sequence was obtained from a male donor with acute or convalescent COVID-19. As DNA, the CDR3 is TGTGCCAGCAGGGACAGGCCCGAGGGCTACACCTTC. Translated: CASRDRPEGYTF.